This T cell receptor (beta chain) was profiled in a study of vaccination effects on CD4 cells after COVID-19. Study as a whole: With the ViraFEST assay, the study expanded antigen-specific CD4+ T cells using viral peptide pools, then sequenced them. Two-dose vaccination with either BNT162b2 or mRNA-1273 was given to the participants. The study's findings and limits: In vaccinees who were healthy, merely 1 out of 255 vaccine-induced clones cross-reacted with common cold coronaviruses. In the late period after vaccination, infection- and vaccine-induced clones contracted markedly.

Scientists isolated CD4+ T cells after a roughly 9-day culture period ended. This clone was found a few times. What it binds is not known. Profiling relied on immunoSEQ multiplex PCR, and the TCRdb table lists in-frame clones only, not all of them. In the table there are 25,000 to 35,000 clones, about 73% of which are singletons. V dropped 2 bases and J dropped 8 bases, with 11 bases sitting between them. This CDR3 contains 13 residues. Looked up from germline, CDR1 is KGHDR and CDR2 is SFDVKD. The chain recombines TRBV24-1 with TRBJ1-2; D ambiguous. The receptor was isolated from a human donor who received a COVID-19 vaccine. The material was CD4+ T cells from PBMCs cultured without peptide, obtained before COVID-19 vaccination. CDR3 sequence (DNA): TGTGCCACCAGTGATTCAACCCGACAAGGCTACACCTTC. Amino acid sequence: CATSDSTRQGYTF.